This T cell receptor beta chain appears in the sequencing data of a study of T cell repertoires in cytomegalovirus infection (dated by TCRdb to about 2019). For the study in its entirety: Donor HLA type was relevant to the analysis, as public TCR beta signatures indicated carriage of CMV infection together with the matching HLA type.

Broad study findings and their caveats: In the ex vivo response, HLA-C-restricted CMV-specific TCR beta clonotypes were dominant, and in two of eight donors the single most frequent clonotype came from this HLA-C-restricted group. In both this cohort and an independent roughly 350-donor cohort, the cumulative frequency of public TCR beta family members distinguished carriers of CMV infection plus the relevant HLA type.

The sample was run on an Illumina HiSeq 1500. Clones were called with MiXCR by TCRdb after fastp trimmed the public reads at Q25, and only in-frame beta chains were retained. Rows matching on CDR3 protein sequence are summarized as one entry with the most common DNA and genes. The sample records about 200,000 distinct CDR3 sequences, roughly 9.8% of which are singletons. Roughly 4.8% of the sample is held by the ten biggest clonotypes. About this clonotype itself: Its antigen target is currently unknown. The record has no base qualities; no much larger clone is one base away.

V sheds 3 bases and J sheds 5 bases, leaving 7 bases between their ends. Including cysteine and phenylalanine, the CDR3 has 13 amino acids. The only DNA kept is the CDR3, 39 bases in frame from the first base. Based on the germline V gene, the CDR1 and CDR2 sequences are SNHLY and FYNNEI. Sequencing input: PBMCs. The chain is encoded by TRBV2 joined to TRBJ2-2; a confident D gene designation cannot be given. This TCR came from a human donor in good health (CMV status not recorded). Some clones in this sample may be carry-over from other donors' samples. The nucleotides read TGTGCCAGCAGTGAGCCGGATACCGGGGAGCTGTTTTTT. It encodes CASSEPDTGELFF.